This T cell receptor (beta chain) was captured in a study of low-dose radiotherapy and immunotherapy resistance in tumors. The overall study: Cohort 1 was given 0.5 Gy fractions every 2 weeks, 6.5 Gy in total.

Time point given: before trial treatment. Donors received nivolumab, ipilimumab, aspirin, low-dose cyclophosphamide and low-dose radiotherapy. It was with a constant-region primer and a V-primer adapter that TCRs were amplified over about 19 PCR cycles. TCRdb analysed the reads with MiXCR anew, one entry per CDR3 protein. The table has about 46,000 distinct CDR3 sequences, about an eighth seen once. From germline, CDR1 is SGHVS and CDR2 FNYEAQ. The V end lost 7 bases, the J end lost 0 bases, and 10 bases lay between the germline ends. CDR3 length equals 13 residues. This clonotype was detected ten times or more.

The receptor was isolated from a female donor with ovarian cancer. Specimen: PBMCs, collected before treatment. The chain recombines TRBV7-6 with TRBJ2-7; D uncertain. The chain's CDR3 is CASTAESSYEQYF. In nucleotides, the CDR3 is TGTGCCAGCACGGCGGAGAGCTCCTACGAGCAGTACTTC.